Here is one TCR beta chain with its context. Indicated treatment: preoperative locoregional IRX-2 cytokine immunotherapy. Samples came from a phase Ib trial of preoperative locoregional IRX-2 cytokine immunotherapy. Generated by immunoSEQ multiplex PCR, the TCRdb table keeps only in-frame clones and is missing some. The table lists 32,000 or so clones, roughly four fifths of them singletons, with 2% to 3% in the top ten. This sample stems from a study of preoperative IRX-2 immunotherapy in early breast cancer. The material sequenced was lymph node tissue, taken from a patient treated with IRX-2 immunotherapy. This clonotype originated in a human donor with breast cancer.

The CDR3 DNA reads as TGCAGCGTTATAGGACTAGCCGCAGATACGCAGTATTTT. Residues: CSVIGLAADTQYF. The J gene is TRBJ2-3, the V gene TRBV29-1, with TRBD2 matching over 8 bases. CDR3 length equals 13 residues. The germline CDR1 and CDR2 sequences are SQVTM and ANQGSEA. Trimming removed 5 bases from V and 4 bases from J; junction bases left unmatched: 5.